This T cell receptor (beta chain) stems from a study of cytomegalovirus exposure and HLA in healthy donors. Study-level findings and limits: In a later analysis, TCR beta V- and J-gene trimming showed a link to a missense DCLRE1C variant. A later analysis found TCR association rates differed by HLA locus, highest for DRB1 and lowest for HLA-C. Previously analyzed data showed that most TCR beta V segments were productive at a frequency of about 87% or about 30%.

The PCR ran on 60 Vbeta and 13 Jbeta primers. TCRdb keeps only in-frame clones here, not all; method: immunoSEQ multiplex PCR. This table has 110,000 or so clones, over 65% appearing once. The CDR3 loop spans 14 amino acids. Germline V gene sequence: CDR1 MNHEY, CDR2 SMNVEV (reference sequence). Losses at the gene ends were 6 bases for V and 9 bases for J; bases not matched to a gene: 4. This clone was seen only a few times. Its antigen remains unknown. Sequenced material: PBMCs. The clonotype comes from a man aged 35 to 55 in good health and CMV-seropositive. The chain joins TRBV27 to TRBJ2-1, with 14 bases identical to TRBD2. The CDR3 DNA sequence: TGTGCCAGCAGCCCCGGACTAGCGGGAGGTGAGCAGTTCTTC. As protein: CASSPGLAGGEQFF.